This entry describes one TCR beta chain. Its antigen is not identified. This sample was taken from a study of cytomegalovirus exposure and HLA in healthy donors. Study context: Roughly 180 million T cells yielded some 100 million unique TCR beta sequences, as an earlier analysis found. General study points: Later, an analysis showed that TCR beta chains associated with HLA were more clonally expanded than others that were equally common.

The PCR used 60 Vbeta and 13 Jbeta primers. Only in-frame clones appear in the TCRdb table, and some are missing; sequencing was by immunoSEQ multiplex PCR. The sample records about 120,000 clones, 65% to 85% being singletons. The CDR3 contains 17 residues. The ends lost 4 bases at V and 8 bases at J; junction bases unmatched: 11. Per germline, CDR1 MGHRA and CDR2 YSYEKL. Although they were nominally healthy when sampled, donors likely had unrecorded immune exposures. This receptor was taken from a man younger than 35 in good health and CMV-seropositive. The chain has TRBV4-1 and TRBJ1-6; 10 bases are shared with TRBD1. Sequenced sample: PBMCs. CDR3 in amino acids: CASSRPPGQGFDSPLHF. The CDR3 nucleotides are TGCGCCAGCAGCCGCCCCCCGGGACAGGGGTTTGATTCACCCCTCCACTTT.